The clone carrying this T cell receptor (beta chain) was counted many times. Time point given: newly diagnosed GD, antithyroid drugs for less than 3 months. From PBMCs, RNA was extracted and then used to make the TCR library. The sample belongs to a study of regulatory T cells in long-lasting Graves disease. With iRepertoire HTBI primers and Arm-PCR of CDR3 regions, TCR beta libraries were built. TCRdb analysed the multiplex PCR reads with MiXCR anew, one entry per CDR3 protein. The table shows around 420,000 distinct CDR3 sequences, with approximately 16% occurring only once. These data also formed part of another study, on T cells in Graves' hyperthyroidism and ophthalmopathy. That paper adds: Most expanded thyroid clonotypes above 0.001 also appeared in blood.

The TCR comes from a woman aged 35 to 49 with Graves disease. The sample was peripheral blood mononuclear cells (PBMCs), taken at new diagnosis, from a patient treated with antithyroid drugs.

This CDR3 is CASSWGPGYEQYF. The CDR3 coding sequence is TGTGCCAGTAGTTGGGGTCCGGGGTACGAGCAGTACTTC. The chain is built from TRBV19 and TRBJ2-7; D perhaps matches TRBD2 (5 bases). CDR3 length: 13 residues. Germline V gene sequence: CDR1 LNHDA, CDR2 SQIVND (reference sequence). V gave up 5 bases and J gave up 4 bases, with 12 bases separating them.